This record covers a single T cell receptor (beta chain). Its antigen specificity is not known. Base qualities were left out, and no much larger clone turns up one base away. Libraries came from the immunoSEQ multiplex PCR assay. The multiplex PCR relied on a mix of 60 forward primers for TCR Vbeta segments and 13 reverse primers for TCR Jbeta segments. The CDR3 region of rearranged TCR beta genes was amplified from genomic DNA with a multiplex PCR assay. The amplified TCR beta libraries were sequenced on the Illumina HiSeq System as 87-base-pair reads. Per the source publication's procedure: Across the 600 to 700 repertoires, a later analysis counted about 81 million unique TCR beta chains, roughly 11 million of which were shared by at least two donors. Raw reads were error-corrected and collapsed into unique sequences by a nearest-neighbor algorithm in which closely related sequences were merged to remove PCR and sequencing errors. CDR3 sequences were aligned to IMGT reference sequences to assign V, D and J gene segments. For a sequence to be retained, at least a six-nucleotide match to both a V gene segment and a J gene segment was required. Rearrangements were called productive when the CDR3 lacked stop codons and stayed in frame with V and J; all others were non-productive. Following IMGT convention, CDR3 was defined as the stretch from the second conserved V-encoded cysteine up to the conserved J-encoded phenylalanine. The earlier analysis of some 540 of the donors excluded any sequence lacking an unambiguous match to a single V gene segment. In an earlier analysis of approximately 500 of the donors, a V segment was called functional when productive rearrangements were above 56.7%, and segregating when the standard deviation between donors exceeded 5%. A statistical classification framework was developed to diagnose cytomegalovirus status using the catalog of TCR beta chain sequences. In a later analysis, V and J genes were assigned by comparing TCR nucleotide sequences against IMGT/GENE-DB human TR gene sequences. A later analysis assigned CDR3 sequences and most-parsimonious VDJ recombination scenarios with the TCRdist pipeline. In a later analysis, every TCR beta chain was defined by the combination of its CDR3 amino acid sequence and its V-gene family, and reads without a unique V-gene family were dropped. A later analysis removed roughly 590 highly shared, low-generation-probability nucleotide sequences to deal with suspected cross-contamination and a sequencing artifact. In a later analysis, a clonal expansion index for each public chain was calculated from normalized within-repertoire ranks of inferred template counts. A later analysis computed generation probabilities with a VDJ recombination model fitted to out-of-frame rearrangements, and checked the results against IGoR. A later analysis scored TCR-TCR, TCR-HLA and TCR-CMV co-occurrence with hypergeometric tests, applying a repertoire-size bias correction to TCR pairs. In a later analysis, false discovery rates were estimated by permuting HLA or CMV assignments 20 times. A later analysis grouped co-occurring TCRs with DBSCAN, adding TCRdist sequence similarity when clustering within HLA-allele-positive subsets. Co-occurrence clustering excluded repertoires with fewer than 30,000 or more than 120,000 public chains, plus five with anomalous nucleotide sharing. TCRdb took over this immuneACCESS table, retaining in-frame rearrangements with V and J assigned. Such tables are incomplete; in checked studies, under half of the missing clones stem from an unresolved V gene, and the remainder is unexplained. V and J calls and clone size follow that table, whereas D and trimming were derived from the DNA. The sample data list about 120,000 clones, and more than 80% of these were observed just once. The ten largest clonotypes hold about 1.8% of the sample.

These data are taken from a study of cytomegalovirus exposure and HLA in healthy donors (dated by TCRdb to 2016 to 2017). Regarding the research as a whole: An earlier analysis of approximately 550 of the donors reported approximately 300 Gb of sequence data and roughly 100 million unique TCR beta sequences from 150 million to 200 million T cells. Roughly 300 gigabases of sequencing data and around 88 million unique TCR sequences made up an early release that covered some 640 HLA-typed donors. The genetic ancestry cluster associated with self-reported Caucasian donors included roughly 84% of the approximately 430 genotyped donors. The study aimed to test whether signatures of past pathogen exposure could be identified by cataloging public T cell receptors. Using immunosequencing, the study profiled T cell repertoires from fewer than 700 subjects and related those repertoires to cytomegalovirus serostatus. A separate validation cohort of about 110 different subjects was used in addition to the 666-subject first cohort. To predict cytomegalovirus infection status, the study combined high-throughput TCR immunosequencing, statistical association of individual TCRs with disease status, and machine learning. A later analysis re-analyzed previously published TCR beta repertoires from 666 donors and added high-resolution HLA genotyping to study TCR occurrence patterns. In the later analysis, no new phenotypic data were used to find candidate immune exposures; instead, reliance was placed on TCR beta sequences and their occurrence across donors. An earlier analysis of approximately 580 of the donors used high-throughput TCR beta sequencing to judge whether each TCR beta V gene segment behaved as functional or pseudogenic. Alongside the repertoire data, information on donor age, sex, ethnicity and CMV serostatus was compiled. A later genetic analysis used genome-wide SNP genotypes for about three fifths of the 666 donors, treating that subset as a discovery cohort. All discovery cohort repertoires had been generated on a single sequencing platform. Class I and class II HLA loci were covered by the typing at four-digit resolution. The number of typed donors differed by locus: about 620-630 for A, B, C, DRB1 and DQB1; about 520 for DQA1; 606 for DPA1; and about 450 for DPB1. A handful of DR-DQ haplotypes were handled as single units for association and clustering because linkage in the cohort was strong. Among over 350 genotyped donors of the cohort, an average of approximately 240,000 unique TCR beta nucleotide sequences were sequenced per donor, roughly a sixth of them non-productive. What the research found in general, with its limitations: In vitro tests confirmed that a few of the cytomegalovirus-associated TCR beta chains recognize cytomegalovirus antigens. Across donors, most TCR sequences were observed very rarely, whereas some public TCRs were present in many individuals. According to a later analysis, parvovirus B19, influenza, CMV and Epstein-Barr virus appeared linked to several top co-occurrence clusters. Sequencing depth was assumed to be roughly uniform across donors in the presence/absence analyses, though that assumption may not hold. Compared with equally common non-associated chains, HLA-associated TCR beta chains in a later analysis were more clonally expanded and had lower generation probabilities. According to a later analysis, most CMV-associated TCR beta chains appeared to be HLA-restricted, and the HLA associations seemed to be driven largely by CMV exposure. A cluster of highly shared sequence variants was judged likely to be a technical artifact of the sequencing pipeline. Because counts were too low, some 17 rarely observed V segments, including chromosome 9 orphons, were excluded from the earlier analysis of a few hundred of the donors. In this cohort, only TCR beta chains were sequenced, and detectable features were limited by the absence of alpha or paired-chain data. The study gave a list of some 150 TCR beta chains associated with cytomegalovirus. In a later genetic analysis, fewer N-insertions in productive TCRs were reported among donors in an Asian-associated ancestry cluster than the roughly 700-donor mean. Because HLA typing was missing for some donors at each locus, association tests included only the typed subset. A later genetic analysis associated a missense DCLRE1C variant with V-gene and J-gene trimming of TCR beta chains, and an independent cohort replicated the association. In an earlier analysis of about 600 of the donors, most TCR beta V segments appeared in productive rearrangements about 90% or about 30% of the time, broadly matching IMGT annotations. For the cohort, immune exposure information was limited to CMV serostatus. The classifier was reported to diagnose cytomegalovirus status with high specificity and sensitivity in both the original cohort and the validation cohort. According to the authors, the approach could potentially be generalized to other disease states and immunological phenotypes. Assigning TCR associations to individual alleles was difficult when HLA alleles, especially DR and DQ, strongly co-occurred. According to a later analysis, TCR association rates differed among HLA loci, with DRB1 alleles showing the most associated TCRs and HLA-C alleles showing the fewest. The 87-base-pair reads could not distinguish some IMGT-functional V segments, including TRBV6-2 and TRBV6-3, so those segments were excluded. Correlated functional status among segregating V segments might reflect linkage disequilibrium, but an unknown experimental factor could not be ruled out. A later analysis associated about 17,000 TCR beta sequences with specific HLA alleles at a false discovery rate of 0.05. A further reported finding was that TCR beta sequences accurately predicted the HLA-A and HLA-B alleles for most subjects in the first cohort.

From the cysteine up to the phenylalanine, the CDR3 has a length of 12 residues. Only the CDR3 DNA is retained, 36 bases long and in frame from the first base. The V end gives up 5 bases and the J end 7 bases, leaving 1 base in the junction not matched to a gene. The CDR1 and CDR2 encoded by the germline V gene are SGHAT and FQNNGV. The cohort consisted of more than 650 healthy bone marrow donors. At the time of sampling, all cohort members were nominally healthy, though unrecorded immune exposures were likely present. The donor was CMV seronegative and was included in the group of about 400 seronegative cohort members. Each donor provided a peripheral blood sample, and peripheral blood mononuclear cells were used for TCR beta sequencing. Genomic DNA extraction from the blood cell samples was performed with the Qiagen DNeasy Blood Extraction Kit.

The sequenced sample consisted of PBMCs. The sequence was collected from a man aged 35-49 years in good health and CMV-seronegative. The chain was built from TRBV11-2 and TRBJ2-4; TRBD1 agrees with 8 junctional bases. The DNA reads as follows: TGTGCCAGCAGCAGACAGGGGAACATTCAGTACTTC. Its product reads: CASSRQGNIQYF.